Each of the 28 T cell receptor beta chains below was sequenced from the same sample in a study of blood T cell repertoires in COVID-19. Clones were sequenced by immunoSEQ multiplex PCR, and TCRdb holds only the in-frame ones, with some missing. The table lists some 200,000 clones, about 90% of them singletons, with roughly 3.2% in the top ten. Input material: PBMCs or T cells enriched from blood (not recorded which). The receptors were gathered from a woman in her forties or fifties in a cohort exposed to, infected with or recovered from COVID-19 (not recorded which).

The chain carries TRBV5-5 and TRBJ1-2, with TRBD1 identical over 10 bases. Germline V gene sequence: CDR1 SGHKS, CDR2 YYEKEE (reference sequence). This CDR3 is built from 15 residues. V shed 3 bases, J shed 6 bases, and the junction held 8 bases outside the gene matches. In DNA, the CDR3 is TGTGCCAGCAGCTCCACCTCCGGGACAGGGGATGGCTACACCTTC. This codes for CASSSTSGTGDGYTF.

The V and J genes are TRBV6-5 and TRBJ1-3; perhaps TRBD1 as D (6 bases). This CDR3 contains 14 residues. The germline gives CDR1 MNHEY, CDR2 SVGAGI. The ends were cut back, 5 bases at V and 3 bases at J, with 11 bases in the middle. The CDR3 here is CASSNRENGNTIYF. The CDR3 coding sequence is TGTGCCAGCAGTAACAGGGAGAATGGAAACACCATATATTTT.

This clone was seen ten or more times. The rearrangement uses TRBV5-1 and TRBJ1-2, with D possibly being TRBD1 (5 bases). This CDR3 comprises 16 residues. Trimming removed 0 bases at V and 7 bases at J, with 19 bases between. CDR1 SGHRS and CDR2 YFSETQ come from the germline V gene. The CDR3 DNA follows: TGCGCCAGCAGCTTGGAATTCGGGGGAGGTGGTCGTGGCTACACCTTC. Protein: CASSLEFGGGGRGYTF. Using reference TRBV5-1 and TRBJ1-2 for the parts outside the CDR3, the full variable domain is KAGVTQTPRYLIKTRGQQVTLSCSPISGHRSVSWYQQTPGQGLQFLFEYFSETQRNKGNFPGRFSGRQFSNSRSEMNVSTLELGDSALYLCASSLEFGGGGRGYTFGSGTRLTVV.

The J gene is TRBJ2-7, the V gene TRBV20-1; D ambiguous. V was shortened by 5 bases and J by 13 bases, with 18 bases between the two germline ends. There are 11 residues in the CDR3. Germline V gene sequence: CDR1 DFQATT, CDR2 SNEGSKA (reference sequence). The CDR3 is CSAERNSIFYF. As DNA, the CDR3 is TGCAGTGCTGAGAGGAACTCTATATTCTACTTC.

The chain couples TRBV11-3 to TRBJ2-1; 7 bases map to TRBD1. Germline CDR1 reads SGHNT; CDR2 reads YENEEA. CDR3 length: 16 amino acids. The J segment lost 4 bases and the V segment lost 4 bases, leaving 10 bases of the junction unmatched. CDR3 sequence reads: CASSSRTGASYNEQFF. CDR3 DNA sequence: TGTGCCAGCAGCTCCCGGACAGGAGCGAGTTACAATGAGCAGTTCTTC.

V and J are TRBV7-3 and TRBJ2-1; D is perhaps TRBD2 (6 bases). The germline V and J ends were trimmed by 3 bases and 7 bases, with 10 bases remaining between them. The germline gives CDR1 SGHTA, CDR2 FQGTGA. The CDR3 runs to 13 residues. The CDR3 bases are TGTGCCAGCAGCTTGAGTCGGGGGAATGAGCAGTTCTTC. This translates into CASSLSRGNEQFF. The whole variable domain, remainder taken from reference TRBV7-3 and TRBJ2-1, is GAGVSQTPSNKVTEKGKYVELRCDPISGHTALYWYRQSLGQGPEFLIYFQGTGAADDSGLPNDRFFAVRPEGSVSTLKIQRTERGDSAVYLCASSLSRGNEQFFGPGTRLTVL.

This chain joins TRBV9 and TRBJ2-2, with D possibly matching TRBD2 (5 bases). This CDR3 spans 13 amino acids. V lost 4 bases and J lost 6, with 10 bases in between. Germline V gene data show CDR1 as SGDLS and CDR2 as YYNGEE. DNA of the CDR3: TGTGCCAGCAGCCCCGACGGGGCCGGGGAGCTGTTTTTT. Translation gives CASSPDGAGELFF. Supplemented by reference TRBV9 and TRBJ2-2, the full variable domain reads DSGVTQTPKHLITATGQRVTLRCSPRSGDLSVYWYQQSLDQGLQFLIQYYNGEERAKGNILERFSAQQFPDLHSELNLSSLELGDSALYFCASSPDGAGELFFGEGSRLTVL.

This clone appeared once. The chain is built from TRBV3-1 (or the pseudogene TRBV3-2) and TRBJ2-2; the D is unclear. The ends were cut back, 5 bases at V and 2 bases at J, with 21 bases in the middle. Germline values: CDR1 LGHDT, CDR2 YNNKEL (reference sequence). The CDR3 spans 18 residues. The CDR3 sequence: CASSSLSLRRPNTGELFF. The CDR3 DNA reads as TGTGCCAGCAGCAGCCTATCCCTTCGGCGGCCCAACACCGGGGAGCTGTTTTTT.

The chain combines TRBV11-2 with TRBJ2-7; 7 bases map to TRBD1. The V gene's germline CDR1 is SGHAT and CDR2 FQNNGV. There are 19 residues in the CDR3. V shed 5 bases and J 6 bases; nucleotides not matched to a gene: 25. The CDR3 nucleotides read TGTGCCAGCAGCCCACGGAGGTCATCGGCAGGGGGATTTTTCGGCGAGCAGTACTTC. It codes for CASSPRRSSAGGFFGEQYF. The variable domain in full, completed from reference TRBV11-2 and TRBJ2-7, reads EAGVAQSPRYKIIEKRQSVAFWCNPISGHATLYWYQQILGQGPKLLIQFQNNGVVDDSQLPKDRFSAERLKGVDSTLKIQPAKLEDSAVYLCASSPRRSSAGGFFGEQYFGPGTRLTVT.

The rearrangement uses TRBV19 and TRBJ2-7; no reliable D call. CDR1 is LNHDA, CDR2 SQIVND, per germline (reference sequence). With 6 bases removed from V and 2 bases from J, the gap between germline ends came to 17 bases. The CDR3 covers 15 residues. The DNA for the CDR3 is TGTGCCAGTAGCTCCCAAACCGGCAGCGCCTACGAGCAGTACTTC. This translates into CASSSQTGSAYEQYF.

The chain has TRBV6-2 or TRBV6-3 and TRBJ1-5; TRBD1 aligns across 9 bases. CDR1 MNHEY and CDR2 SVGEGT come from the germline V gene. The CDR3 sequence is 15 residues long. The junction had 10 bases not matched to a gene; V was cut back by 6 bases and J by 7 bases. CDR3 residues: CASSLIQGAGQPQHF. The CDR3 region has the DNA TGTGCCAGCAGCCTCATACAGGGGGCAGGGCAGCCCCAGCATTTT.

In DNA form, the CDR3 reads TGCGCCAGCAGCCAAGATATCGAGGGGGCTAACTATGGCTACACCTTC. Its protein is CASSQDIEGANYGYTF. The chain employs TRBV4-1 and TRBJ1-2; D possibly corresponds to TRBD1 (6 bases). CDR1 and CDR2 (germline): MGHRA, YSYEKL. Trimming stripped 0 bases from V and 0 bases from J, with 11 bases between. The CDR3 spans 16 residues.

V is TRBV6-5 and J is TRBJ1-2, with D unclear. CDR3 length equals 12 residues. The germline gives CDR1 MNHEY, CDR2 SVGAGI. Trimming stripped 7 bases from V and 2 bases from J, with 8 bases between. Here the CDR3 DNA reads TGTGCCAGCACCACACCAAACTATGGCTACACCTTC. The encoded protein is CASTTPNYGYTF.

The chain uses TRBV11-1 and TRBJ1-1; D ambiguous. Germline CDR1 SGHAT, CDR2 FQDESV (reference sequence). V was shortened by 4 bases and J by 3 bases, with 9 bases between the two germline ends. The CDR3 length is 13 residues. The CDR3 loop reads CASSSSGDTEAFF. The CDR3 DNA follows: TGTGCCAGCAGCTCCAGCGGGGACACTGAAGCTTTCTTT.

The CDR3 coding sequence is TGCGCCAGCAGTGACAACAGGGAAGGCGGCTACACCTTC. It encodes CASSDNREGGYTF. The V call is TRBV10-1, the J call TRBJ1-2; a possible D gene is TRBD1 (6 bases). The V end lost 3 bases, the J end lost 8 bases, and 13 bases lay between the germline ends. This CDR3 comprises 13 residues. The germline V gene encodes CDR1 WNHNN and CDR2 SYGVQD (reference sequence).

The chain couples TRBV3-1 (or the pseudogene TRBV3-2) to TRBJ1-6, with 10 bases identical to TRBD1. CDR1 is LGHDT, CDR2 YNNKEL, per germline (reference sequence). The CDR3 is 15 residues long. V gave up 0 bases and J gave up 13 bases; unmatched junction bases: 6. CDR3 loop: CASSQDGQGGRPLHF. CDR3 coding DNA: TGTGCCAGCAGCCAAGATGGACAGGGGGGGAGGCCCCTCCACTTT.

This chain connects TRBV15 to TRBJ1-5; D is unresolved. The V end was cut by 1 base, the J end by 6 bases, with 7 bases between. There are 13 residues in the CDR3. Germline CDR1 reads LNHNV; CDR2 reads YYDKDF (reference sequence). Here the CDR3 reads CATSRVEGQPQHF. The CDR3 coding sequence is TGTGCCACCAGCAGAGTGGAGGGTCAGCCCCAGCATTTT.

This clone came up once. The chain links TRBV28 to TRBJ1-1, with 7 bases matching TRBD1. The CDR3 sequence is 13 residues long. The germline CDR1 and CDR2 sequences are MDHEN and SYDVKM. Losses at the gene ends were 7 bases for V and 3 bases for J; bases not matched to a gene: 5. The CDR3 DNA sequence: TGTGCCAGCATAAAGACAGGGCACACTGAAGCTTTCTTT. Translated, it gives CASIKTGHTEAFF.

This chain connects TRBV7-6 to TRBJ2-1; TRBD2 agrees at 7 bases. Germline CDR1 and CDR2: SGHVS and FNYEAQ. The CDR3 consists of 16 residues. Germline trimming cut 5 bases from V and 4 bases from J; bases unmatched to any gene: 11. The CDR3 loop is CASSQGRTSGYNEQFF. The CDR3 DNA sequence: TGTGCCAGCAGCCAAGGGAGGACTAGTGGTTACAATGAGCAGTTCTTC.

The V gene is TRBV30, the J gene TRBJ2-3, with a tentative D call TRBD1 (6 bases). Trimming left V 2 bases short and J 3 bases short, with 15 bases between. Germline V lookup: CDR1 GTSNPN, CDR2 SVGIG (reference sequence). The CDR3 has 15 residues. CDR3 DNA: TGTGCCTGGAGTTATACAGGGCGAAGGACAGATACGCAGTATTTT. Translating gives CAWSYTGRRTDTQYF.

The genes are TRBV7-9 and TRBJ2-7, with D unclear. This CDR3 spans 12 amino acids. V was pared by 5 bases and J by 2 bases, with 7 bases between. Germline V gene sequence: CDR1 SEHNR, CDR2 FQNEAQ (reference sequence). In DNA form, the CDR3 reads TGTGCCAGCAGCCGGTCTGCCTACGAGCAGTACTTC. Amino acid sequence: CASSRSAYEQYF.

This sequence joins TRBV6-1 and TRBJ2-1; the match to TRBD2 covers 11 bases. V dropped 4 bases and J dropped 3; count of bases not matched to a gene: 2. The length of the CDR3 is 15 residues. CDR1 is MNHNS, CDR2 SASEGT, per germline. DNA for the CDR3: TGTGCCAGCAGTGTAGCGGGGGGGTACTACAATGAGCAGTTCTTC. Translation gives CASSVAGGYYNEQFF.

The chain's CDR3 is CASSLGDSYEQYF. DNA for the CDR3: TGTGCCAGCAGCTTGGGCGATTCCTACGAGCAGTACTTC. The V call is TRBV7-2, the J call TRBJ2-7; D gene unclear. The germline V gene has CDR1 SGHTA and CDR2 FQGNSA. Deletions cut 3 bases from V and 1 base from J, with 7 bases between. The CDR3 totals 13 residues.

This CDR3 reads CASSGPSYEQYF. Written as DNA, the CDR3 is TGTGCCAGCAGCGGGCCCTCTTACGAGCAGTACTTC. The genes are TRBV11-3 and TRBJ2-7, with unresolved D. Per the germline V gene, CDR1 is SGHNT and CDR2 is YENEEA. V was pared by 5 bases and J by 4 bases, with 9 bases between. CDR3 length: 12 residues.

The rearrangement links TRBV5-1 to TRBJ2-1, with TRBD2 identical over 14 bases. V lost 0 bases to trimming and J lost 8 bases; unmatched junction nucleotides: 7. CDR1 SGHRS and CDR2 YFSETQ come from the germline V gene. This CDR3 comprises 17 residues. CDR3 in DNA: TGCGCCAGCAGCTTGGCGGGGACTAGCGGGGGTAGGGATGAGCAGTTCTTC. Translating gives CASSLAGTSGGRDEQFF.

The V and J genes are TRBV5-1 and TRBJ2-7; TRBD1 matches 8 bases. With 4 bases clipped from V and 3 bases from J, the junction kept 18 bases outside the gene matches. This CDR3 is 18 amino acids long. CDR1 SGHRS and CDR2 YFSETQ come from the germline V gene. CDR3 nucleotide sequence: TGCGCCAGCAGCCAGGAAGGGTCCAGGGGGCTTTTGGGCTACGAGCAGTACTTC. Residues: CASSQEGSRGLLGYEQYF.

The chain uses TRBV29-1 and TRBJ1-1; 7 bases line up with TRBD1. After removal of 2 bases from V and 2 bases from J, the junction contained 5 bases not matched to a gene. The germline CDR1 and CDR2 sequences are SQVTM and ANQGSEA. The CDR3 sequence is 14 residues long. CDR3 residues: CSVESGGYNTEAFF. The CDR3 nucleotides read TGCAGCGTTGAATCAGGGGGATATAACACTGAAGCTTTCTTT.

The chain recombines TRBV4-3 with TRBJ2-2; a possible D gene is TRBD2 (7 bases). The V end was cut by 1 base, the J end by 4 bases, with 16 bases between. This CDR3 comprises 17 residues. Per the germline V gene, CDR1 is LGHNA and CDR2 is YSLEER. The CDR3 reads CASSQGAGGRFTGELFF. The DNA of the CDR3 is TGCGCCAGCAGCCAAGGAGCCGGGGGGCGTTTCACCGGGGAGCTGTTTTTT.